This is a list of T cell receptor beta chains from one sample in a study of T cells after posttransplantation cyclophosphamide. Only in-frame clones appear in the TCRdb table, and some are missing; sequencing was by immunoSEQ multiplex PCR. This sample has 23,000 or so clones, with around 98% found just once. The sample comprised naive CD8+ T cells sorted from PBMCs. All receptors come from a man aged 35 to 55 in good health, CMV-negative, and a related stem cell transplant donor. The CDR3 runs from the conserved cysteine through the conserved F or W. Each record gives: V gene, J gene, D gene, clone size, CDR3 protein, CDR3 DNA. D genes are given only for firm matches. Size values are once, few and many counts, or a class for expanded clones, and some rows have none.

TRBV2	TRBJ2-7	TRBD2	once	CASSEASSGAYEQYF	TGTGCCAGCAGTGAAGCCTCTAGCGGGGCATACGAGCAGTACTTC
TRBV7-9	TRBJ1-2	NA	NA	CASSLKPLYGYTF	TGTGCCAGCAGCTTGAAGCCTCTCTATGGCTACACCTTC
TRBV6-5	TRBJ1-5	NA	NA	CASSGGGQPQHF	TGTGCCAGCAGCGGGGGGGGTCAGCCCCAGCATTTT
TRBV9	TRBJ2-3	TRBD1	once	CASSIGQGTDTQYF	TGTGCCAGCAGCATCGGACAGGGCACAGATACGCAGTATTTT
TRBV4-3	TRBJ2-7	NA	NA	CASSQGAQGILEQYF	TGCGCCAGCAGCCAAGGGGCCCAGGGAATCTTGGAGCAGTACTTC
TRBV4-1	TRBJ2-7	NA	once	CASRQADSSYEQYF	TGCGCCAGCAGGCAAGCGGACAGCTCCTACGAGCAGTACTTC
TRBV29-1	TRBJ1-1	NA	NA	CSVLGGAGNTEAFF	TGCAGCGTACTAGGCGGTGCCGGGAACACTGAAGCTTTCTTT
TRBV14	TRBJ1-2	NA	NA	CASSQDPIHATNYGYTF	TGTGCCAGCAGCCAAGATCCGATACACGCAACTAACTATGGCTACACCTTC
TRBV28	TRBJ2-7	TRBD1	NA	CASRRQGTSYEQYF	TGTGCCAGCAGAAGACAGGGAACGTCCTACGAGCAGTACTTC
TRBV27	TRBJ2-7	TRBD2	NA	CASSFSGSPWYEQYF	TGTGCCAGCAGTTTTAGCGGGAGCCCATGGTACGAGCAGTACTTC
TRBV6-1	TRBJ2-7	TRBD1	NA	CASSSRTGYEQYF	TGTGCCAGCAGTTCCCGGACAGGCTACGAGCAGTACTTC
TRBV6-6	TRBJ1-5	TRBD1	NA	CASSYGTDYSNQPQHF	TGTGCCAGCAGTTACGGGACAGATTATAGCAATCAGCCCCAGCATTTT
TRBV7-9	TRBJ1-1	TRBD1	NA	CASSLAGTGRTEAFF	TGTGCCAGCAGCCTAGCCGGGACAGGGAGGACTGAAGCTTTCTTT
TRBV6-6	TRBJ2-1	TRBD2	NA	CASSQEREGRDEQFF	TGTGCCAGCAGCCAGGAGCGGGAGGGCCGGGATGAGCAGTTCTTC
TRBV27	TRBJ1-2	TRBD1	NA	CASSKGAFDGYTF	TGTGCCAGCAGTAAGGGGGCGTTTGATGGCTACACCTTC
TRBV11-2	TRBJ2-5	NA	NA	CASSSSGEETQYF	TGTGCCAGCAGCTCCTCCGGAGAAGAGACCCAGTACTTC
TRBV4-1	TRBJ1-4	NA	NA	CASSQGLSANEKLFF	TGCGCCAGCAGCCAAGGACTAAGTGCTAATGAAAAACTGTTTTTT
TRBV4-1	TRBJ2-1	TRBD2	NA	CASSHGLAGIGEQFF	TGCGCCAGCAGCCACGGCCTAGCGGGCATTGGTGAGCAGTTCTTC
TRBV5-1	TRBJ2-7	TRBD2	NA	CASSLWTSGSADEQYF	TGCGCCAGCAGCCTTTGGACTAGCGGGAGCGCGGACGAGCAGTACTTC
TRBV7-9	TRBJ1-1	TRBD1	NA	CASSLGTGDNTEAFF	TGTGCCAGCAGCCTAGGGACAGGGGATAACACTGAAGCTTTCTTT
TRBV29-1	TRBJ2-2	TRBD1	NA	CSVDRGITGELFF	TGCAGCGTCGACAGGGGGATCACCGGGGAGCTGTTTTTT
TRBV5-6	TRBJ2-3	NA	NA	CASSLNPGHYTDTQYF	TGTGCCAGCAGCTTGAATCCGGGACACTACACAGATACGCAGTATTTT
TRBV5-4	TRBJ1-2	NA	NA	CASSLDFDDTNYGYTF	TGTGCCAGCAGCTTGGATTTCGACGACACAAACTATGGCTACACCTTC
TRBV4-3	TRBJ2-7	TRBD1	NA	CASSQGPHGQGIYEQYF	TGCGCCAGCAGCCAAGGACCCCATGGACAGGGGATTTACGAGCAGTACTTC
TRBV5-1	TRBJ2-7	TRBD1	once	CASSQGTAAYEQYF	TGCGCCAGCAGCCAAGGGACAGCCGCCTACGAGCAGTACTTC
TRBV13	TRBJ1-2	NA	NA	CASSLPRRTASGYGYTF	TGTGCCAGCAGCTTACCGAGAAGGACAGCCAGCGGCTATGGCTACACCTTC
TRBV20-1	TRBJ2-1	NA	NA	CSARDSNEQFF	TGCAGTGCTAGAGACTCCAATGAGCAGTTCTTC
TRBV9	TRBJ2-5	TRBD2	NA	CASSVAGGPQETQYF	TGTGCCAGCAGCGTAGCGGGAGGCCCCCAAGAGACCCAGTACTTC
TRBV27	TRBJ2-1	NA	NA	CASSPTVDSYNEQFF	TGTGCCAGCAGCCCAACGGTAGACTCCTACAATGAGCAGTTCTTC
TRBV14	TRBJ1-2	NA	once	CASSQVTGNYGYTF	TGTGCCAGCAGCCAAGTTACAGGGAACTATGGCTACACCTTC
TRBV7-9	TRBJ2-7	NA	NA	CASSVRNSYEQYF	TGTGCCAGCAGCGTGCGAAACAGCTACGAGCAGTACTTC
TRBV25-1	TRBJ2-2	TRBD2	once	CASSEGLAGDGELFF	TGTGCCAGCAGTGAAGGACTAGCGGGAGACGGGGAGCTGTTTTTT
TRBV5-1	TRBJ1-2	NA	NA	CASDVTGGDDYGYTF	TGCGCCAGCGACGTTACCGGGGGAGATGACTATGGCTACACCTTC
TRBV4-1	TRBJ2-7	NA	NA	CASSQAPGGTYEQYF	TGCGCCAGCAGCCAAGCGCCTGGGGGCACCTACGAGCAGTACTTC
TRBV7-9	TRBJ2-3	NA	once	CASSPMWGEPTDTQYF	TGTGCCAGCAGCCCTATGTGGGGGGAACCCACAGATACGCAGTATTTT
TRBV4-2	TRBJ2-7	TRBD2	NA	CASSHRTSGIVEQYF	TGTGCCAGCAGCCACAGGACTAGCGGGATTGTAGAGCAGTACTTC
TRBV5-5	TRBJ2-2	TRBD2	once	CASSLDLTIGTSGRAGELFF	TGTGCCAGCAGCTTGGATCTAACAATAGGGACTAGCGGGAGGGCCGGGGAGCTGTTTTTT
TRBV4-1	TRBJ2-1	NA	NA	CASSQESGVYNEQFF	TGCGCCAGCAGCCAAGAGTCGGGAGTGTACAATGAGCAGTTCTTC